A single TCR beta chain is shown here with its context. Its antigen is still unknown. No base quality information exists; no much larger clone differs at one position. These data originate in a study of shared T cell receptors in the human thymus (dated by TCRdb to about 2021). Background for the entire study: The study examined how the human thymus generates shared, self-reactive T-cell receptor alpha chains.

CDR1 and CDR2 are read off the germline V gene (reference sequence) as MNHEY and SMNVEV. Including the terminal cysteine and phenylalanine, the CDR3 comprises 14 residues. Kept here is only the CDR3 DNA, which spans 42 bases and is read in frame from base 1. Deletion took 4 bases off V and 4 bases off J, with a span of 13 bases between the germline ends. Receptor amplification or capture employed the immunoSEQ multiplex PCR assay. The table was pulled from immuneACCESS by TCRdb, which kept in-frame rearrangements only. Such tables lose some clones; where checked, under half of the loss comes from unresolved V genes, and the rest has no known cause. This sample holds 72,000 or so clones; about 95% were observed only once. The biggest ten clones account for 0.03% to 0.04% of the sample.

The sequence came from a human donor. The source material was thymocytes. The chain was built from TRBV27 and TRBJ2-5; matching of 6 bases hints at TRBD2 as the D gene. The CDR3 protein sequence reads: CASSYQGGSETQYF. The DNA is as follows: TGTGCCAGCAGTTACCAAGGAGGGTCAGAGACCCAGTACTTC.